This paragraph reports one T cell receptor (beta chain). The data were taken from a study of blood T cell repertoires in COVID-19. Background on the study: Italy, Spain and the United States were the sources of the convalescent and acute COVID-19 samples. PBMCs, B-cell-depleted T cells, or T cells provided the cDNA or gDNA that made up the material.

Per the authors' pipeline: Using reference gene primer amplification, nucleated cell counts were estimated. Profiled with immunoSEQ multiplex PCR; TCRdb holds only in-frame clones, not every one. V and J calls and clone size follow that table, whereas D and trimming were derived from the DNA. The sample has about 400,000 clones, around 92% seen once. This CDR3 is built from 16 residues. V dropped 3 bases and J dropped 4; count of bases not matched to a gene: 10. Germline V gene sequence: CDR1 SEHNR, CDR2 FQNEAQ (reference sequence). Sequencing input: peripheral blood. The V call is TRBV7-9, the J call TRBJ2-5, with TRBD2 matching over 8 bases. This clonotype was obtained from a man in his forties with acute or convalescent COVID-19. Written as DNA, the CDR3 is TGTGCCAGCAGCTTCTACGGGAGGGTAGGTGGAGAGACCCAGTACTTC. Protein: CASSFYGRVGGETQYF.